A single sample gave rise to the 4 T cell receptor beta chains below, sequenced in a study of OX40 agonist ivuxolimab in advanced cancers. Profiled with immunoSEQ multiplex PCR; TCRdb holds only in-frame clones, not every one. The sample consists of approximately 65,000 clones, around 86% of them appearing once. The material was CD4+ or CD8+ T cells sorted from blood, obtained in a trial of the OX40 agonist ivuxolimab. The receptors originated from an adult with an advanced solid tumor such as melanoma, head and neck, liver or kidney cancer.

The table lists this clone with a count of one. This rearrangement joins TRBV7-2 to TRBJ1-2; 7 bases line up with TRBD1. V shed 1 base and J 7 bases; nucleotides not matched to a gene: 3. Germline values: CDR1 SGHTA, CDR2 FQGNSA. The CDR3 totals 13 residues. The CDR3 DNA reads as TGTGCCAGCAGCTTAGTGACAGGGTTTGGCTACACCTTC. As protein: CASSLVTGFGYTF.

The chain uses TRBV7-2 and TRBJ1-2; the match to TRBD1 covers 9 bases. Germline assignment: CDR1 SGHTA and CDR2 FQGNSA. V dropped 0 bases and J dropped 1; count of bases not matched to a gene: 0. CDR3 length: 15 residues. CDR3 coding DNA: TGTGCCAGCAGCTTAGCGGGACAGGGTAACTATGGCTACACCTTC. Its protein is CASSLAGQGNYGYTF.

This chain links TRBV9 with TRBJ2-3; 12 bases agree with TRBD1. In germline, CDR1 is SGDLS, CDR2 YYNGEE. V shed 4 bases, J shed 4 bases, and the junction held 7 bases outside the gene matches. The CDR3 totals 16 residues. The CDR3 loop reads CASSHGTGGRADTQYF. The CDR3 region has the DNA TGTGCCAGCAGCCACGGGACAGGGGGCCGGGCAGATACGCAGTATTTT.

This rearrangement joins TRBV28 to TRBJ1-1, with D maybe TRBD1 (6 bases). This CDR3 region has 13 residues. V lost 9 bases and J lost 5, with 16 bases in between. Germline CDR1 and CDR2: MDHEN and SYDVKM. For the CDR3, the DNA is TGTGCCAGTTTTACCCAGGGGCTTACTGAAGCTTTCTTT. This sequence encodes CASFTQGLTEAFF.